Listed below are T cell receptor beta chains from one sample, sequenced in a study of blood T cells in healthy people across ages. TCRdb reprocessed the 5' RACE reads via MiXCR and lists one record per CDR3 protein. The sample holds about 1 million distinct CDR3 sequences, 35% to 55% seen once. Sequencing was carried out using blood. The source of these receptors is a woman aged 55-69 years in good health. Both conserved end residues are part of each CDR3. The D gene is left open where the match is weak. Clone size is given for some rows only: seen once, a few or many times, or a class if the clone is expanded.

CDR3,DNA,J,size,V,D
CASSTTRDRGAYEQYF,TGTGCCAGCAGCACCACAAGGGACAGAGGGGCCTACGAGCAGTACTTC,TRBJ2-7,many,TRBV11-1,TRBD1
CASSYGLNTDTQYF,TGTGCCAGCAGCTACGGACTAAACACAGATACGCAGTATTTT,TRBJ2-3,few,TRBV11-2,.
CASSVAPRQKLYEQYF,TGTGCCAGCAGCGTAGCTCCCAGACAGAAGTTATACGAGCAGTACTTC,TRBJ2-7,few,TRBV9,.
CASSRLAGGFDNEQFF,TGCGCCAGCAGCAGATTGGCAGGGGGCTTTGACAATGAGCAGTTCTTC,TRBJ2-1,.,TRBV5-1,TRBD1
CSARDPLGGRVTDTQYF,TGCAGTGCTAGAGACCCCCTTGGCGGGAGGGTCACAGATACGCAGTATTTT,TRBJ2-3,.,TRBV20-1,TRBD2
CASSGRELETQYF,TGTGCCAGCAGTGGGCGGGAGTTGGAGACCCAGTACTTC,TRBJ2-5,.,TRBV2,TRBD2
CATSDSAQRNGYTF,TGTGCCACCAGTGATTCTGCGCAAAGAAATGGCTACACCTTC,TRBJ1-2,few,TRBV24-1,.
CSAEVGDTQYF,TGCAGCGCCGAAGTGGGTGATACGCAGTATTTT,TRBJ2-3,many,TRBV29-1,.
CAISEQLAINNEQFF,TGTGCCATCAGTGAGCAACTAGCGATCAACAATGAGCAGTTCTTC,TRBJ2-1,few,TRBV10-3,TRBD2
CASSLLGTGSRIDTQYF,TGCGCCAGCAGCCTACTTGGGACCGGATCCAGAATCGATACGCAGTATTTT,TRBJ2-3,.,TRBV5-1,.
CATSGRPAGSSYNEQFF,TGTGCCACCAGTGGGAGGCCAGCGGGTAGCTCCTACAATGAGCAGTTCTTC,TRBJ2-1,few,TRBV24-1,.
CASSPGTSGSWHEQYF,TGTGCCAGCAGCCCAGGGACTAGCGGGAGTTGGCACGAGCAGTACTTC,TRBJ2-7,few,TRBV13,TRBD2
CASSPRILRDSGANVLTF,TGTGCCAGCAGTCCCCGGATATTAAGGGACTCTGGGGCCAACGTCCTGACTTTC,TRBJ2-6,many,TRBV6-2/TRBV6-3,.
CASSSYRQNAGDREQYF,TGTGCCAGCAGCTCATACCGACAGAACGCCGGGGACCGGGAGCAGTACTTC,TRBJ2-7,many,TRBV7-9,.
CASSQASSGQSTDTQYF,TGTGCCAGCAGTCAAGCGAGTAGCGGACAAAGCACAGATACGCAGTATTTT,TRBJ2-3,.,TRBV9,.
CASSSGTGGWNEQFF,TGTGCCAGCAGCTCAGGGACAGGGGGCTGGAATGAGCAGTTCTTC,TRBJ2-1,.,TRBV13,TRBD1
CASSIRDTSFYNSPLHF,TGTGCCAGCAGTATCCGGGACACAAGCTTCTATAATTCACCCCTCCACTTT,TRBJ1-6,.,TRBV27,.
CASKEAGGFNNEQFF,TGCGCCAGCAAAGAAGCGGGAGGGTTCAACAATGAGCAGTTCTTC,TRBJ2-1,.,TRBV10-2,TRBD2
CASSQARQGKGNQPQHF,TGTGCCAGCAGCCAAGCCCGACAGGGAAAGGGCAATCAGCCCCAGCATTTT,TRBJ1-5,.,TRBV3-1,TRBD1
CASSLVGREAQETQYF,TGTGCCAGCAGCTTGGTGGGGCGCGAGGCCCAAGAGACCCAGTACTTC,TRBJ2-5,.,TRBV5-4,.
CASSLAGGDWNGYTF,TGCGCCAGCAGCTTGGCAGGGGGCGATTGGAATGGCTACACCTTC,TRBJ1-2,few,TRBV5-1,TRBD1
CASSEAGGAYQPQHF,TGTGCCAGCAGTGAAGCGGGAGGGGCATATCAGCCCCAGCATTTT,TRBJ1-5,.,TRBV6-1,.
CASTGQGNDQPQHF,TGTGCCAGCACGGGACAGGGGAATGATCAGCCCCAGCATTTT,TRBJ1-5,.,TRBV2,TRBD1
CASSSLSGKVNEQYF,TGTGCCAGCAGCTCCCTCAGCGGGAAGGTGAATGAGCAGTACTTC,TRBJ2-7,.,TRBV11-2,TRBD2
CASSYSNWLAGGQSFYNEQFF,TGTGCCAGCAGTTACTCGAATTGGCTAGCGGGAGGGCAGTCCTTCTACAATGAGCAGTTCTTC,TRBJ2-1,.,TRBV6-7,TRBD2
CASNTRGEQFF,TGTGCCAGCAATACAAGGGGCGAGCAGTTCTTC,TRBJ2-1,few,TRBV9,.
CASSGVRDGEQYF,TGTGCCAGCAGTGGTGTCAGGGACGGCGAGCAGTACTTC,TRBJ2-7,.,TRBV2,.
CSAASGNEQFF,TGCAGTGCTGCCTCCGGTAATGAGCAGTTCTTC,TRBJ2-1,.,TRBV20-1,.
CATGGTDTQYF,TGTGCCACCGGGGGCACAGATACGCAGTATTTT,TRBJ2-3,few,TRBV10-3,.
CASSPGRPNQPQHF,TGTGCCAGCAGCCCCGGACGGCCCAATCAGCCCCAGCATTTT,TRBJ1-5,few,TRBV3-1,.
CSASGVLAGTEETQYF,TGCAGTGCTAGCGGGGTCCTAGCGGGTACCGAAGAGACCCAGTACTTC,TRBJ2-5,.,TRBV20-1,TRBD2
CSVGQGISNEKLFF,TGCAGCGTAGGACAGGGGATAAGCAATGAAAAACTGTTTTTT,TRBJ1-4,.,TRBV29-1,TRBD1
CSVSGGEGETQYF,TGCAGCGTTTCAGGGGGCGAAGGGGAGACCCAGTACTTC,TRBJ2-5,.,TRBV29-1,TRBD1
CASSPASGRRGNEQFF,TGTGCCAGCTCTCCCGCTAGCGGGAGGCGGGGAAATGAGCAGTTCTTC,TRBJ2-1,.,TRBV18,TRBD2
CASSPLIGHTGELFF,TGTGCCAGCAGCCCTTTGATCGGACACACCGGGGAGCTGTTTTTT,TRBJ2-2,few,TRBV27,.
CASSVRDRGRVDEQYF,TGTGCCAGCAGCGTCCGGGACAGGGGGAGGGTGGATGAGCAGTACTTC,TRBJ2-7,.,TRBV9,TRBD1
CASSLRPGLAGGVGKNEQFF,TGTGCCAGCAGCTTACGACCGGGACTAGCGGGAGGAGTGGGAAAAAATGAGCAGTTCTTC,TRBJ2-1,few,TRBV11-2,TRBD2
CASSRGDRPYEQYF,TGCGCCAGCTCACGAGGGGACAGGCCCTACGAGCAGTACTTC,TRBJ2-7,.,TRBV18,TRBD1
CASSFPTLTDTQYF,TGCGCCAGCAGCTTTCCAACCCTCACAGATACGCAGTATTTT,TRBJ2-3,few,TRBV5-1,.
CASSSPWQGAIDGANVLTF,TGTGCCAGCAGTTCCCCTTGGCAGGGGGCGATCGATGGGGCCAACGTCCTGACTTTC,TRBJ2-6,once,TRBV27,TRBD1
CSASDHRAGGSDTQYF,TGCAGTGCTAGTGACCATCGTGCAGGGGGCTCAGATACGCAGTATTTT,TRBJ2-3,few,TRBV20-1,TRBD1
CASSESPGGDTDTQYF,TGCGCCAGCAGTGAGTCGCCAGGGGGTGACACAGATACGCAGTATTTT,TRBJ2-3,.,TRBV10-1,TRBD1
CASSEVGIGYTF,TGTGCCAGCAGTGAAGTGGGTATTGGCTACACCTTC,TRBJ1-2,.,TRBV25-1,.
CSVWDRINYGYTF,TGCAGCGTATGGGACAGAATTAACTATGGCTACACCTTC,TRBJ1-2,.,TRBV29-1,TRBD1
CSVLGGTGTYNEQYF,TGCAGCGTCCTCGGGGGGACAGGGACTTACAATGAGCAGTACTTC,TRBJ2-7,.,TRBV29-1,TRBD1
CASSEGLYNSPLHF,TGCGCCAGCAGCGAGGGACTGTATAATTCACCCCTCCACTTT,TRBJ1-6,.,TRBV5-1,.
CASSDGPGEQYF,TGTGCCAGCAGCGACGGACCCGGGGAGCAGTACTTC,TRBJ2-7,.,TRBV6-5,.
CASSQGQGARGLFF,TGTGCCAGCAGCCAAGGACAGGGGGCGCGGGGGCTGTTTTTT,TRBJ1-4,.,TRBV7-2,TRBD1
CASSEEQGRGTQYF,TGTGCCAGCAGCGAAGAACAGGGGAGAGGGACCCAGTACTTC,TRBJ2-5,.,TRBV13,TRBD1
CASSLIGVTTEAFF,TGCGCCAGCAGCTTAATAGGGGTAACCACTGAAGCTTTCTTT,TRBJ1-1,once,TRBV5-1,.
CSARESGQTEKLFF,TGCAGTGCTAGAGAATCCGGACAGACTGAAAAACTGTTTTTT,TRBJ1-4,many,TRBV20-1,.
CASTSIGSSGNTIYF,TGTGCCAGCACCTCTATCGGGTCCTCTGGAAACACCATATATTTT,TRBJ1-3,.,TRBV28,.
CASSSLTLAGYEQFF,TGTGCCAGCAGCTCCCTAACCCTAGCGGGATATGAGCAGTTCTTC,TRBJ2-1,few,TRBV5-6,TRBD2